These T cell receptor beta chains were read from a single sample in a study of blood T cell repertoires in COVID-19. Assay: immunoSEQ multiplex PCR; the TCRdb copy retains only in-frame clones and omits some. The top ten clones hold 17% of a sample with fewer than 110,000 clones, approximately 89% of them seen once. Sequencing was performed on peripheral blood. These receptors were collected from a woman of 80 years or more in a cohort sampled during active COVID-19. Both conserved end residues are part of each CDR3. A D gene is named only where the DNA matches it firmly. A clone size is listed for some rows: how often the clone was seen (once, few, many), or a class if it is expanded.

v_call	d_call	j_call	clone_size	cdr3_nt	cdr3_aa
TRBV9	-	TRBJ2-7	-	TGTGCCAGCAGCGCCCAGGGGCACGAGCAGTACTTC	CASSAQGHEQYF
TRBV5-5	-	TRBJ2-1	once	TGTGCCAGCAGCCCCGATCCGTTACGGGAAGATGAGCAGTTCTTC	CASSPDPLREDEQFF
TRBV11-2	-	TRBJ1-6	-	TGTGCCAGCAGCATACAAACTCGGCCGGGGAATTCACCCCTCCACTTT	CASSIQTRPGNSPLHF
TRBV10-1	-	TRBJ1-1	-	TGCGCCAGCAGCCCTACAGGTTTCACTGAAGCTTTCTTT	CASSPTGFTEAFF
TRBV29-1	TRBD1	TRBJ2-1	-	TGCAGCGTCTACAGGGGGCTTTACAATGAGCAGTTCTTC	CSVYRGLYNEQFF
TRBV4-1	-	TRBJ2-1	-	TGCGCCAGCAGCCAAGACCGACAGAGCTCCTACAATGAGCAGTTCTTC	CASSQDRQSSYNEQFF
TRBV4-1	TRBD1	TRBJ1-1	-	TGCGCCAGCAGGGGGGGTCCCGGGACAGGAATCAACACTGAAGCTTTCTTT	CASRGGPGTGINTEAFF
TRBV29-1	TRBD1	TRBJ1-2	-	TGCAGCGTTGATATGACAGGGACTAGCTATGGCTACACCTTC	CSVDMTGTSYGYTF
TRBV9	TRBD1	TRBJ2-1	once	TGTGCCAGCAGCGTATCGTCCGGGACAGGGGCGATAGATGAGCAGTTCTTC	CASSVSSGTGAIDEQFF
TRBV6-1	TRBD2	TRBJ2-2	-	TGTGCCAGCAGTGAAGCAGTCGCGGGGGGGCCGAGCGGGGAGCTGTTTTTT	CASSEAVAGGPSGELFF
TRBV28	-	TRBJ2-7	few	TGTGCCAGCAGACCCCAGGGATCTACAGGGGAGCAGTACTTC	CASRPQGSTGEQYF
TRBV7-9	-	TRBJ2-7	-	TGTGCCAGCAGCTTACAGGGCGACTACGAGCAGTACTTC	CASSLQGDYEQYF
TRBV11-3	-	TRBJ2-7	-	TGTGCCAGCAGCGCAGGGACAAATCCTCTCTACGAGCAGTACTTC	CASSAGTNPLYEQYF
TRBV10-3	TRBD2	TRBJ2-5	-	TGTGCCATCAGTGACGGACTAGCGGGGGGGCGAGAGACCCAGTACTTC	CAISDGLAGGRETQYF
TRBV7-9	TRBD1	TRBJ1-4	-	TGTGCCAGCAGCCCTAGGGACAGGGCAAAGGAAAAACTGTTTTTT	CASSPRDRAKEKLFF
TRBV19	-	TRBJ2-5	-	TGTGCCAGTAGTATGGGAGTTTACCAAGAGACCCAGTACTTC	CASSMGVYQETQYF
TRBV19	TRBD2	TRBJ2-7	-	TGTGCCAGTAGGCCCAAGGGACTAGCGGGGACATACGAGCAGTACTTC	CASRPKGLAGTYEQYF
TRBV6-6	-	TRBJ1-2	-	TGTGCCAGCAGTCCGGGAACTAACTATGGCTACACCTTC	CASSPGTNYGYTF
TRBV7-3	-	TRBJ1-1	-	TGTGCCAGCAGGACTTCGGGGGGCACTGAAGCTTTCTTT	CASRTSGGTEAFF
TRBV18	TRBD1	TRBJ2-1	-	TGTGCCAGCTCACCATGGACAGGGGATATTGGTGAGCAGTTCTTC	CASSPWTGDIGEQFF
TRBV10-3	-	TRBJ2-1	-	TGTGCCATCAGTTTGGACTCTTATGAGCAGTTCTTC	CAISLDSYEQFF
TRBV10-1	-	TRBJ2-3	once	TGCGCCTATCGGGCTAGCGCCACAGATACGCAGTATTTT	CAYRASATDTQYF
TRBV18	-	TRBJ1-5	-	TGTGCCAGCTCACCAGGCACCGGGGGGTTAGGTCAGCCCCAGCATTTT	CASSPGTGGLGQPQHF
TRBV6-5	-	TRBJ2-7	-	TGTGCCAGCAGCTCCCCAGGTGGCCTCCCCTACGAGCAGTACTTC	CASSSPGGLPYEQYF
TRBV2	-	TRBJ2-7	few	TGTGCCAGCAGGGAAAGAGGGCTCTCCTACGAGCAGTACTTC	CASRERGLSYEQYF
TRBV6-5	-	TRBJ1-2	-	TGTGCCAGCAGGAAAACTCTTTATGGCTACACCTTC	CASRKTLYGYTF
TRBV19	-	TRBJ2-5	-	TGTGCCAGTAGTATATATTCGACAACCCAAGAGACCCAGTACTTC	CASSIYSTTQETQYF
TRBV3-1/TRBV3-2	-	TRBJ2-6	once	TGTGCCAGCAGCCAAAGAGGCGGGGAGGTCCTGACTTTC	CASSQRGGEVLTF
TRBV18	TRBD1	TRBJ2-1	-	TGTGCCAGCTCATCTGCTGGACAGGACAATGAGCAGTTCTTC	CASSSAGQDNEQFF
TRBV2	-	TRBJ2-7	-	TGTGCCAGCAGTGACCGATTGGGACTTATCCCCAAAATAAACTACGAGCAGTACTTC	CASSDRLGLIPKINYEQYF
TRBV7-8	TRBD2	TRBJ2-7	-	TGTGCCAGCAGCTTACTCGGTTCTAGCGGAATTTACGAGCAGTACTTC	CASSLLGSSGIYEQYF
TRBV5-1	TRBD1	TRBJ2-1	-	TGCGCCAGCAGCTTGGGGGACAGAGATGTTAATGAGCAGTTCTTC	CASSLGDRDVNEQFF
TRBV10-3	TRBD2	TRBJ2-3	once	TGTGCCATCACTACTAGCGGGAGTTCGGTTGCGCAGTATTTT	CAITTSGSSVAQYF
TRBV24-1	TRBD2	TRBJ2-1	-	TGTGCCACCAGTGATCCCGGACTAGCGGGGGGCATCGATGAGCAGTTCTTC	CATSDPGLAGGIDEQFF
TRBV2	TRBD1	TRBJ1-1	once	TGTGCCAGCAGCGGACAGGGGGGAAAAACTGAAGCTTTCTTT	CASSGQGGKTEAFF
TRBV6-5	-	TRBJ1-1	-	TGTGCCAGCAGTCGCCCGGGGGGCACTGAAGCTTTCTTT	CASSRPGGTEAFF
TRBV3-1/TRBV3-2	TRBD1	TRBJ2-6	-	TGTGCCAGCAGCCTCCGGACAGGGGCCTCTGGGGCCAACGTCCTGACTTTC	CASSLRTGASGANVLTF
TRBV9	TRBD2	TRBJ2-5	-	TGTGCCAGCAGCGTAGGCGTTCTAGCGGGAAGTCTAGAAGAGACCCAGTACTTC	CASSVGVLAGSLEETQYF
TRBV10-3	-	TRBJ2-7	-	TGTGCCATCAGTGAGTTAGGGGCCCTGGCTGAGCAGTACTTC	CAISELGALAEQYF
TRBV30	TRBD2	TRBJ2-1	-	TGTGCCTGGATGGGGGGGGGTCCAAGCTCCTACAATGAGCAGTTCTTC	CAWMGGGPSSYNEQFF
TRBV18	-	TRBJ1-6	-	TGTGCCAGCTCACCATCTCGCAGCTCCTATAATTCACCCCTCCACTTT	CASSPSRSSYNSPLHF
TRBV5-1	TRBD1	TRBJ1-2	-	TGCGCCAGCAGCTTAGACAGGGGCTTTGGCTACACCTTC	CASSLDRGFGYTF
TRBV7-2	TRBD2	TRBJ2-1	-	TGTGCCAGCAGCTTAGGACTAGCGGGGAATGAGCAGTTCTTC	CASSLGLAGNEQFF
TRBV9	TRBD1	TRBJ2-1	-	TGTGCCAGCAGCGTAGGCAGGGGGCCTATAGCGAATGAGCAGTTCTTC	CASSVGRGPIANEQFF
TRBV7-9	-	TRBJ1-4	-	TGTGCCAGCAGCCTTCGGACAGAAGGAGCAACTAATGAAAAACTGTTTTTT	CASSLRTEGATNEKLFF
TRBV5-1	TRBD1	TRBJ2-1	-	TGCGCCAGCAGCCCCCAGGGGGATGAGCAGTTCTTC	CASSPQGDEQFF
TRBV6-5	-	TRBJ2-1	-	TGTGCCAGCTGGGGGGATGTAGTAGTTGAGCAGTTCTTC	CASWGDVVVEQFF
TRBV24-1	-	TRBJ1-3	-	TGTGCCACCAGTGGGGCGGGACCTAGCTCTGGAAACACCATATATTTT	CATSGAGPSSGNTIYF
TRBV5-1	TRBD1	TRBJ2-1	-	TGCGCCAGCAGCGCCCGGGGACAGGGCGCAAATGAGCAGTTCTTC	CASSARGQGANEQFF